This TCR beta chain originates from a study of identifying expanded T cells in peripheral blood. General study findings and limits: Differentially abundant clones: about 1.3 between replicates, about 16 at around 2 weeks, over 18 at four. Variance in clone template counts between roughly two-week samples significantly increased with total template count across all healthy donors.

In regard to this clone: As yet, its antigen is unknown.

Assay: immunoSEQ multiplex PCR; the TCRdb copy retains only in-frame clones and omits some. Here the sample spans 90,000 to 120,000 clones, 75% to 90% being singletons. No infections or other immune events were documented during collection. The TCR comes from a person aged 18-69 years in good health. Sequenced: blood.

The CDR3 is CASSDPSLANYGYTF. The CDR3 DNA sequence: TGTGCCAGCAGTGATCCCAGCTTAGCTAACTATGGCTACACCTTC. The chain has TRBV25-1 and TRBJ1-2; D is ambiguous. Looked up from germline, CDR1 is MGHDK and CDR2 is SYGVNS. V lost 3 bases and J 0 bases, leaving 11 bases between the germline ends. The CDR3 spans 15 residues.